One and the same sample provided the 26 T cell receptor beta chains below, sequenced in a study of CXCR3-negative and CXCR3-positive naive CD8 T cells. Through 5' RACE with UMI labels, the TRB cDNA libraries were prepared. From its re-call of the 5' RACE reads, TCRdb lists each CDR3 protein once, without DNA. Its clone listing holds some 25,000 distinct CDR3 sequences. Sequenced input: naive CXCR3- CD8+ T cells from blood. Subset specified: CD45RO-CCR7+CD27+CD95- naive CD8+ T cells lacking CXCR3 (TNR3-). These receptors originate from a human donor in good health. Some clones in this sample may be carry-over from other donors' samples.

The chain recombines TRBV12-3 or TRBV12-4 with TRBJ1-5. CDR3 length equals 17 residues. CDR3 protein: CASSSVRLGSRDQPQHF.

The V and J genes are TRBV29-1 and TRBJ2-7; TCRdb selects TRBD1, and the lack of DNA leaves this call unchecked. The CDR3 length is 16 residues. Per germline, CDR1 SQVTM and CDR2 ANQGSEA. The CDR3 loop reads CSVVGGGRQGFYEQYF.

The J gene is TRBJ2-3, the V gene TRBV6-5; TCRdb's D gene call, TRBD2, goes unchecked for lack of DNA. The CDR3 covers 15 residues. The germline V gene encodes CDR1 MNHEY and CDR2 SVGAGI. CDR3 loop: CASSYGTPPTDTQYF.

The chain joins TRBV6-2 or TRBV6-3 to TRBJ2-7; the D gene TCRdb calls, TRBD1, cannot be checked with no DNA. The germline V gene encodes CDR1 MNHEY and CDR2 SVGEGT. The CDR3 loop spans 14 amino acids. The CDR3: CASSSTPRFDEQYF.

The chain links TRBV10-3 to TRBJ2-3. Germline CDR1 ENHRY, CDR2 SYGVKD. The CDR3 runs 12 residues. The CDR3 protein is CAISESADTQYF.

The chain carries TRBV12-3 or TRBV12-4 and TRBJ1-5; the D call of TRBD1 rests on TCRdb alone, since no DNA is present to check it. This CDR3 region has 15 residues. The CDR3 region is CASSSTGKINQPQHF.

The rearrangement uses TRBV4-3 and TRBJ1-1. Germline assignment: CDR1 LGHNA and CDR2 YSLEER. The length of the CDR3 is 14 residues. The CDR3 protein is CASSPGGSNTEAFF.

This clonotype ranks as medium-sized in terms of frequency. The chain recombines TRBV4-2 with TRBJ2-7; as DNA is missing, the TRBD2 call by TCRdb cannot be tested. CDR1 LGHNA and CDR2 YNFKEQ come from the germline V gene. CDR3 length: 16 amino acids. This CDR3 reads CASRPTGTSGVYEQYF.

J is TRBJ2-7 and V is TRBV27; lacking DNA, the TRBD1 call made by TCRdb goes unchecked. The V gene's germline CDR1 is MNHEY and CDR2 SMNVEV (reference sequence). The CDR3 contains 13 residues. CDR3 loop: CASNSQGAYEQYF.

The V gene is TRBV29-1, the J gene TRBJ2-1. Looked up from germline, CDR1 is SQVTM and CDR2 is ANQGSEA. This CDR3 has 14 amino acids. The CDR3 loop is CSVEPRHSYNEQFF.

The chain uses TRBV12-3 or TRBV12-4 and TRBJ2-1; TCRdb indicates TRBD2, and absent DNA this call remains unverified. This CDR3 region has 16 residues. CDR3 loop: CASRTRELARSNEQFF.

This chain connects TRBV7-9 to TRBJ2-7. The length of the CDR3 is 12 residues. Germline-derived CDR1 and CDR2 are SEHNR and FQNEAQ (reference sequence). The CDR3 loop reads CAGSGLRNEQYF.

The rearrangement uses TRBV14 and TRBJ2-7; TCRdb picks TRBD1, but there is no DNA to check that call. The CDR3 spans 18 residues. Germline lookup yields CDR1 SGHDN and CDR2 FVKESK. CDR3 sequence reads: CASSQDSPRTGYSYEQYF.

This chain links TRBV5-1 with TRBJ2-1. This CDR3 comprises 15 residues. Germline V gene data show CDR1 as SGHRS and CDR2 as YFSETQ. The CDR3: CASSLLGSSYNEQFF. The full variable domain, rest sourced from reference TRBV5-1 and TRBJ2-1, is KAGVTQTPRYLIKTRGQQVTLSCSPISGHRSVSWYQQTPGQGLQFLFEYFSETQRNKGNFPGRFSGRQFSNSRSEMNVSTLELGDSALYLCASSLLGSSYNEQFFGPGTRLTVL.

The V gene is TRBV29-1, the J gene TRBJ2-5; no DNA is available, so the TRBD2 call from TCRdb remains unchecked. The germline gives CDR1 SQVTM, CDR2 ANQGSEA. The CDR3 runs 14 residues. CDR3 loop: CSVEDAGAVETQYF.

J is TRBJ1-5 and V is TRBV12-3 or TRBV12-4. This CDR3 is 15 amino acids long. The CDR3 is CASSYDSHSNQPQHF.

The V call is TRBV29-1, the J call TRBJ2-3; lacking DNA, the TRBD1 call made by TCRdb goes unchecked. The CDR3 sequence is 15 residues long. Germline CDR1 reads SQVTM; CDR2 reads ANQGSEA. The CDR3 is CSGKPPLGDTDTQYF.

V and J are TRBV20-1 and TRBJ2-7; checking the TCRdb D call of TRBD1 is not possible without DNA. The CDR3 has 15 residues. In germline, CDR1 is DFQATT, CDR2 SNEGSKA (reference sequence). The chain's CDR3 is CSASLPGQGGYEQYF.

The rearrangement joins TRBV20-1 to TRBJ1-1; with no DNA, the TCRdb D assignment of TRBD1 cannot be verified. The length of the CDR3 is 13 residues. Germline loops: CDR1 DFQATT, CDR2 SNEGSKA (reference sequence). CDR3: CSASGQGDTEAFF.

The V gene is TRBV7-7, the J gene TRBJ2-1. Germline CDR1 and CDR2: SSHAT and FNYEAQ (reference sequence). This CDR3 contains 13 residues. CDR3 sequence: CASSLGQYNEQFF.

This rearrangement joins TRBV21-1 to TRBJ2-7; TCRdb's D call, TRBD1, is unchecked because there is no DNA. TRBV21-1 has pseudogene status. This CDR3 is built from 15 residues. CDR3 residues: CARIWGADPTYEQYF.

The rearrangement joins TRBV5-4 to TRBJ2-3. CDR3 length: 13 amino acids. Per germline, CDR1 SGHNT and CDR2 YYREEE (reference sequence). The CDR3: CASSLLVTDTQYF.

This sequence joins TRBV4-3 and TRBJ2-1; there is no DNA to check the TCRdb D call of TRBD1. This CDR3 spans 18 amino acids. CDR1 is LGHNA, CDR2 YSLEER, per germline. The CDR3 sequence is CASSQVVIGEVSYNEQFF.

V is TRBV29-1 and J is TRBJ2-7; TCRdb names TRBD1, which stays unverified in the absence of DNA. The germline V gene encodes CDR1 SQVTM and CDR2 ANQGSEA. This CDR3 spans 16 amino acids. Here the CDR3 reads CSVESRDRELSYEQYF.

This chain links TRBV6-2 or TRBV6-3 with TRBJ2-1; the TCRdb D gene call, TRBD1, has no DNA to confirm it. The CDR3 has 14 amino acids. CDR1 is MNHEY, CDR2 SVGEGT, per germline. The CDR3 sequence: CASSYTRESDEQFF.

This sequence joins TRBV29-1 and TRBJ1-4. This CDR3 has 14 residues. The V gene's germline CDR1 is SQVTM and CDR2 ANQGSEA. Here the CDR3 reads CSVELAGYNEKLFF.